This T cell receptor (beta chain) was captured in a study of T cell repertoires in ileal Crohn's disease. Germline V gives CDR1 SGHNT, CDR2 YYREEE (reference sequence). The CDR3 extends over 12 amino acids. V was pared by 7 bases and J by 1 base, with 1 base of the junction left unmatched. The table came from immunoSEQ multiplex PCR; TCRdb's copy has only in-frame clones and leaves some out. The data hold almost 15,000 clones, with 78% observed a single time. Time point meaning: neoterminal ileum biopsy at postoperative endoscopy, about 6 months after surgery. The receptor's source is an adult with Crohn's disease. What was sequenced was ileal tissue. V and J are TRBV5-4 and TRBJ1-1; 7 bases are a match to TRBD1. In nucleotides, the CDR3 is TGTGCCAGCCGACAGGGGAACACTGAAGCTTTCTTT. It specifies CASRQGNTEAFF. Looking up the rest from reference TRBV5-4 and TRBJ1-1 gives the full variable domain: ETGVTQSPTHLIKTRGQQVTLRCSSQSGHNTVSWYQQALGQGPQFIFQYYREEENGRGNFPPRFSGLQFPNYSSELNVNALELDDSALYLCASRQGNTEAFFGQGTRLTVV.